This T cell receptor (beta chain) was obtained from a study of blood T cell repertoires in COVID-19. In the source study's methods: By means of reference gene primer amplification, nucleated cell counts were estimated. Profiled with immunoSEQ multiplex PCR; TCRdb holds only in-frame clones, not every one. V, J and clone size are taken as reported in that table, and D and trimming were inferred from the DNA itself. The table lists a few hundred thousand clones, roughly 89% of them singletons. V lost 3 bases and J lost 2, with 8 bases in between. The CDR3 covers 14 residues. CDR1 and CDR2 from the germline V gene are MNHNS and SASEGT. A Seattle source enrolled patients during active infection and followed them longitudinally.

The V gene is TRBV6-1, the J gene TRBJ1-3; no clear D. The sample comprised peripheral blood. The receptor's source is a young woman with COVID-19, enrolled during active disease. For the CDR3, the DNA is TGTGCCAGCAGTGATTGGGCAGCTGGAAACACCATATATTTT. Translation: CASSDWAAGNTIYF.